This TCR beta chain was found in a study of early T cells in non-severe SARS-CoV-2 infection. Separate cDNA molecules each had unique molecular identifiers attached to them. In TCRdb, the 5' RACE reads were re-called with MiXCR into one record per CDR3 protein. The sample holds approximately 71,000 distinct CDR3 sequences, about an eighth seen once. This CDR3 region has 17 residues. V lost 5 bases, J lost 0 bases, and 20 bases lay in between. This receptor was obtained from an adult who was a healthcare worker with PCR-confirmed SARS-CoV-2 infection or an uninfected control (not recorded which). V gene TRBV12-3 or TRBV12-4 combines with J gene TRBJ2-7, with a possible D match to TRBD2 (6 bases). Sequencing used whole blood, obtained at baseline. In DNA, the CDR3 is TGTGCCAGCAGTCACTTACGCTCGGGACTGAGCTCCTACGAGCAGTACTTC. Residues: CASSHLRSGLSSYEQYF.